Sequencing of this TCR beta chain was carried out in a study of OX40 agonist ivuxolimab in advanced cancers. Overall study context: Ivuxolimab, which patients received intravenously every 2 weeks, was dosed at 0.01 to 10 mg/kg.

V shed 2 bases and J shed 2 bases, with 11 bases lying between them. CDR1 and CDR2 (germline): SGHRS, YFSETQ. This CDR3 is 14 amino acids long. With baseline, cycle 4 day 1, and cycle 7 day 1 as timepoints, blood was sampled. Only in-frame clones appear in the TCRdb table, and some are missing; sequencing was by immunoSEQ multiplex PCR. The sample yields about 70,000 clones, 80% to 95% seen once. This sequence joins TRBV5-1 and TRBJ2-7; no definite D call. The specimen was CD4+ or CD8+ T cells sorted from blood, collected in a trial of the OX40 agonist ivuxolimab. The receptor was derived from an adult with an advanced solid tumor such as melanoma, head and neck, liver or kidney cancer. The CDR3 nucleotides are TGCGCCAGCAGCTTTGACAATAGCCCCTACGAGCAGTACTTC. Its protein is CASSFDNSPYEQYF. Full variable domain (remainder filled in from reference TRBV5-1 and TRBJ2-7): KAGVTQTPRYLIKTRGQQVTLSCSPISGHRSVSWYQQTPGQGLQFLFEYFSETQRNKGNFPGRFSGRQFSNSRSEMNVSTLELGDSALYLCASSFDNSPYEQYFGPGTRLTVT.